Below, one TCR beta chain is given with its context. This specimen comes from a study of blood T cell repertoires in COVID-19. Study in general: Acute and convalescent COVID-19 specimens originated in the United States, Italy and Spain. The cDNA or gDNA used as material had been derived from T cells, B-cell-depleted T cells, or PBMCs.

Authors' analysis steps: Estimated nucleated cell counts came from reference gene primer amplification. Using immunoSEQ multiplex PCR, the repertoire was profiled, and TCRdb retains in-frame clones only, with some absent. D and trimming come from the DNA, and the V and J calls and clone size come from that table. The data hold tens of thousands of clones, with around 86% observed a single time. CDR1 and CDR2 (germline): LGHDT, YNNKEL (reference sequence). Between the trimmed V and J ends, which lost 4 bases and 0 bases, there was a span of 15 bases. This CDR3 is built from 17 residues. The chain has TRBV3-1 (or the pseudogene TRBV3-2) and TRBJ1-4; D is uncertain. What was sequenced was peripheral blood. This TCR was recovered from a man aged 45-60 years in a cohort sampled during active COVID-19. CDR3 protein: CASSPSLFVATNEKLFF. CDR3 DNA sequence: TGTGCCAGCAGCCCGAGCCTTTTCGTTGCAACTAATGAAAAACTGTTTTTT.